This T cell receptor (beta chain) emerged from a study of cytomegalovirus exposure and HLA in healthy donors (dated by TCRdb to the late 2010s). With respect to the entire study: An earlier analysis of 587 of the donors reported more than 250 Gb of sequence data and around 120 million unique TCR beta sequences from some 180 million T cells. An early release covering roughly 600 HLA-typed donors comprised approximately 300 gigabases of sequencing data and 85 million to 100 million unique TCR sequences. The genetic ancestry cluster associated with self-reported Caucasian donors included 81% of the 300 to 400 genotyped donors. On average, roughly 200,000 unique TCR beta nucleotide sequences were sequenced per donor among 398 genotyped donors of the cohort, with 15% to 20% of those sequences being non-productive. Using immunosequencing, the study profiled T cell repertoires from 550 to 750 subjects and related those repertoires to cytomegalovirus serostatus. HLA typing included class I and class II loci at four-digit resolution. To predict cytomegalovirus infection status, the study brought together high-throughput TCR immunosequencing, statistical association of individual TCRs with disease status, and machine learning. Alongside the repertoire data, information on donor age, sex, ethnicity and CMV serostatus was compiled. Every repertoire in the discovery cohort had been generated on one and the same sequencing platform. Genome-wide SNP genotypes for about 65% of the 666 donors were used in a later genetic analysis, which treated that subset as a discovery cohort. An earlier analysis of several hundred of the donors used high-throughput TCR beta sequencing to judge whether each TCR beta V gene segment behaved as functional or pseudogenic. Four to six DR-DQ haplotypes were handled as single units for association and clustering, since linkage in the cohort was strong. In a later analysis, previously published TCR beta repertoires from hundreds of donors were re-analyzed and high-resolution HLA genotyping was added so that TCR occurrence patterns could be studied. Rather than drawing on any new phenotypic data, the later analysis identified candidate immune exposures from TCR beta sequences and the way those sequences occurred across donors. The study aimed to test whether signatures of past pathogen exposure could be identified by cataloging public T cell receptors. Along with the roughly 710-subject first cohort, a separate validation cohort of more than 90 different subjects was used. Typing coverage varied by locus: roughly 629-640 donors for A, B, C, DRB1 and DQB1; approximately 560 for DQA1; around 610 for DPA1; around 490 for DPB1. Overall study outcomes, separate from this receptor: In this cohort, only TCR beta chains were sequenced, and detectable features were limited by the absence of alpha or paired-chain data. A later analysis associated some 17,000 TCR beta sequences with specific HLA alleles at a false discovery rate of 0.05. In a later analysis, most CMV-associated TCR beta chains were found to appear HLA-restricted, with HLA associations seemingly driven largely by CMV exposure. Most TCR sequences were seen in very few donors, while some public TCRs were found in many individuals. Because the 87-base-pair reads could not distinguish some IMGT-functional V segments, including TRBV6-2 and TRBV6-3, those segments were excluded. Three of the identified cytomegalovirus-associated TCR beta chains were confirmed in vitro to be specific for cytomegalovirus antigens. A further reported finding was that TCR beta sequences accurately predicted the HLA-A and HLA-B alleles for most subjects in the first cohort. Linkage disequilibrium might explain the correlated functional status among segregating V segments, but an unknown experimental factor could not be excluded. CMV serostatus was the only immune exposure information available for the cohort. The sequencing pipeline was judged likely to have produced a cluster of highly shared sequence variants as a technical artifact. The authors suggested that the approach could potentially be extended to other disease states and immunological phenotypes. A later analysis found that TCR association rates varied across HLA loci, with DRB1 alleles showing the most associated TCRs and HLA-C alleles the fewest. In a later analysis, HLA-associated TCR beta chains were found to be more clonally expanded and to have lower generation probabilities than equally common non-associated chains. The study gave a list of 150 to 200 TCR beta chains associated with cytomegalovirus. Strong co-occurrence of HLA alleles, especially DR and DQ, made assigning TCR associations to individual alleles difficult. Sequencing depth was assumed to be roughly uniform across donors in the presence/absence analyses, though that assumption may not hold. In both the original and validation cohorts, the classifier was reported to diagnose cytomegalovirus status with high specificity and sensitivity. Because HLA typing was missing for some donors at each locus, association tests included only the typed subset. Roughly 17 rarely observed V segments, including chromosome 9 orphons, were excluded from the earlier analysis of almost 600 of the donors because counts were too low. Broadly in line with IMGT annotations, most TCR beta V segments showed up in productive rearrangements about 87% or about 30% of the time in an earlier analysis of approximately 640 of the donors. A later genetic analysis reported fewer N-insertions in productive TCRs among donors in an Asian-associated ancestry cluster than the roughly 670-donor mean. An association between a missense DCLRE1C variant and V-gene and J-gene trimming of TCR beta chains was found in a later genetic analysis and replicated in an independent cohort. A later analysis reported that several top co-occurrence clusters appeared linked to parvovirus B19, influenza, CMV and Epstein-Barr virus.

The cohort comprised fewer than 700 healthy bone marrow donors. Cohort members were all nominally healthy when sampled, although unrecorded immune exposures were likely present. The donor tested CMV seronegative, placing the donor among the roughly 340 seronegative members of the cohort. Each donor provided a peripheral blood sample, and peripheral blood mononuclear cells were used for TCR beta sequencing. Genomic DNA extraction from the blood cell samples was performed with the Qiagen DNeasy Blood Extraction Kit. Here V drops 5 bases and J drops 10 bases, and the junction holds 10 bases not matched to any gene. The CDR3, from cysteine to phenylalanine, totals 13 residues. The entry retains the CDR3 DNA only, 39 bases that are in frame from base 1. As encoded in the germline V gene, CDR1 is SGHTA while CDR2 is FQGNSA. The library was built by means of the immunoSEQ multiplex PCR assay. For the multiplex PCR, a mixture combining 60 forward primers for TCR Vbeta segments and 13 reverse primers for TCR Jbeta segments was used. A multiplex PCR assay on genomic DNA amplified the CDR3 region of rearranged TCR beta genes. On the Illumina HiSeq System, the amplified TCR beta libraries were sequenced as 87-base-pair reads. The source study handled its data this way. In a later analysis, about 80 million unique TCR beta chains were counted across the 666 repertoires, and around 10 million of these chains were shared by at least two donors. Raw reads were error-corrected and collapsed into unique sequences by a nearest-neighbor algorithm in which closely related sequences were merged to remove PCR and sequencing errors. To assign V, D and J gene segments, CDR3 sequences were aligned to IMGT reference sequences. For a sequence to be retained, a match of at least six nucleotides was required to both a V gene segment and a J gene segment. A rearrangement was called productive if the CDR3 had no stop codons and remained in frame with V and J, and every other rearrangement was called non-productive. Following IMGT convention, CDR3 was defined as the stretch from the second conserved V-encoded cysteine up to the conserved J-encoded phenylalanine. In an earlier analysis of more than 550 of the donors, sequences lacking an unambiguous match to a single V gene segment were excluded. An earlier analysis of approximately 590 of the donors called V segments functional above 56.7% productive rearrangements and segregating when the between-donor standard deviation exceeded 5%. A statistical classification framework was built to diagnose cytomegalovirus status from the catalog of TCR beta chain sequences. In a later analysis, TCR nucleotide sequences were compared against IMGT/GENE-DB human TR gene sequences so that V and J genes could be assigned. Using the TCRdist pipeline, a later analysis assigned CDR3 sequences along with most-parsimonious VDJ recombination scenarios. In a later analysis, each TCR beta chain was defined by its CDR3 amino acid sequence together with its V-gene family, and reads without a unique V-gene family were excluded. To address suspected cross-contamination and a sequencing artifact, a later analysis removed a few hundred highly shared, low-generation-probability nucleotide sequences. For each public chain, a later analysis derived a clonal expansion index from normalized ranks of inferred template counts within each repertoire. Generation probabilities in a later analysis came from a VDJ recombination model fitted to out-of-frame rearrangements, and those results were checked against IGoR. Hypergeometric tests were used in a later analysis to score TCR-TCR, TCR-HLA and TCR-CMV co-occurrence, with a repertoire-size bias correction applied to the TCR pairs. False discovery rates were estimated in a later analysis by permuting HLA or CMV assignments 20 times. A later analysis grouped co-occurring TCRs with DBSCAN, adding TCRdist sequence similarity when clustering within HLA-allele-positive subsets. For co-occurrence clustering, repertoires with fewer than 30,000 or more than 120,000 public chains were excluded, along with roughly 5 repertoires with anomalous nucleotide sharing. In TCRdb, the immuneACCESS table is reduced to in-frame sequences with V and J assigned. These tables do not hold every clone; where another copy was compared, an unresolved V gene accounts for under half, and the others remain unexplained. D and trimming come from the DNA, and the V and J calls and clone size come from that table. The sample table contains 95,000 to 110,000 clones; only one count was recorded for 76% of them. Of the sample, 2% to 3% is held by the ten largest clones.

As concerns this clone: Its antigen target is currently unknown. No base qualities exist here, and no much larger clone lies one base off it. Other DNA variants within this sample encode the same CDR3.

This chain joins TRBV7-2 to TRBJ1-1; 7 bases in the middle match TRBD1. The TCR was taken from a man aged 18 to 35 in good health and CMV-seronegative. Sample: PBMCs. The bases read TGTGCCAGCAGCCTACAACAGGGGCGACGAGCTTTCTTT. It codes for CASSLQQGRRAFF.